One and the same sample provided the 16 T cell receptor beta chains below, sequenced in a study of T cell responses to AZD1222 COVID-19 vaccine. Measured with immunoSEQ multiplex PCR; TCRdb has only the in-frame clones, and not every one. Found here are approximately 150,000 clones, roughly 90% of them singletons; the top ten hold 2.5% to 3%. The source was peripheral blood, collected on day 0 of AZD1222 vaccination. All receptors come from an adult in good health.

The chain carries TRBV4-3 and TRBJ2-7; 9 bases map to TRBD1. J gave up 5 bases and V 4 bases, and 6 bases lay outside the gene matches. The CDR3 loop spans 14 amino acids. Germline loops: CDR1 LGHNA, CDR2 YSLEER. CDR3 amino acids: CASSRGTGRDEQYF. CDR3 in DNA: TGCGCCAGCAGCCGTGGGACAGGGCGGGACGAGCAGTACTTC.

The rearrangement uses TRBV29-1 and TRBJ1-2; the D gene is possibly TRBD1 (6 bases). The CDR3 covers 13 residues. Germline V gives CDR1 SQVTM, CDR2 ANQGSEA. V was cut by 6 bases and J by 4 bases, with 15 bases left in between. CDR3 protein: CSVAIQGSYGYTF. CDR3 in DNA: TGCAGCGTCGCAATACAGGGATCCTATGGCTACACCTTC. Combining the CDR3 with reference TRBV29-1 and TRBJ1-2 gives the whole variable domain SAVISQKPSRDICQRGTSLTIQCQVDSQVTMMFWYRQQPGQSLTLIATANQGSEATYESGFVIDKFPISRPNLTFSTLTVSNMSPEDSSIYLCSVAIQGSYGYTFGSGTRLTVV.

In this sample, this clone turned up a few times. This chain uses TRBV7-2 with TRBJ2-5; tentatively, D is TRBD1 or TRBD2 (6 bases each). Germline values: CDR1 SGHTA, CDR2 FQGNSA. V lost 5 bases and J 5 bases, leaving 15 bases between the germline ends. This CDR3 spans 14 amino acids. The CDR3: CASSRGGGMETQYF. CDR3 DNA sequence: TGTGCCAGCAGCCGCGGAGGGGGTATGGAGACCCAGTACTTC.

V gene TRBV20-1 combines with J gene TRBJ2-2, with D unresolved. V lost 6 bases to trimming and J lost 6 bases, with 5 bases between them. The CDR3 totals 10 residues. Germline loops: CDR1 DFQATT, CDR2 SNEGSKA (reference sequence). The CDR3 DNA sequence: TGCAGTGCGGGCTCCGGGGAGCTGTTTTTT. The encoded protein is CSAGSGELFF.

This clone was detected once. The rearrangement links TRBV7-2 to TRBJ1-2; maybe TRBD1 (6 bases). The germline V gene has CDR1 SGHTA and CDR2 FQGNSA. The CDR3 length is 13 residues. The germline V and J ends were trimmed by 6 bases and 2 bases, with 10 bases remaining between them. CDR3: CASSPQGNYGYTF. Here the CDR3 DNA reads TGTGCCAGCAGTCCTCAGGGGAACTATGGCTACACCTTC.

CDR3 protein: CASSRGEYEQYF. In DNA form, the CDR3 reads TGTGCCAGCAGCAGAGGAGAATACGAGCAGTACTTC. This chain uses TRBV7-8 with TRBJ2-7; the D is unclear. Looked up from germline, CDR1 is SGHVS and CDR2 is FQNEAQ. The germline V and J ends were trimmed by 5 bases and 4 bases, with 9 bases remaining between them. The CDR3 totals 12 residues.

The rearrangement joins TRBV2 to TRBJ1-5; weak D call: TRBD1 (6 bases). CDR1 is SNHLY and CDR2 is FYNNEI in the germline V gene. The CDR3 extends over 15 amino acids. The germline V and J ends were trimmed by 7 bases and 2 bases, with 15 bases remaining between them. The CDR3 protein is CASKGDGAGNQPQHF. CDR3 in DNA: TGTGCCAGCAAGGGGGACGGGGCCGGCAATCAGCCCCAGCATTTT. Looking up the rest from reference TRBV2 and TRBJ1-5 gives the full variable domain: EPEVTQTPSHQVTQMGQEVILRCVPISNHLYFYWYRQILGQKVEFLVSFYNNEISEKSEIFDDQFSVERPDGSNFTLKIRSTKLEDSAMYFCASKGDGAGNQPQHFGDGTRLSIL.

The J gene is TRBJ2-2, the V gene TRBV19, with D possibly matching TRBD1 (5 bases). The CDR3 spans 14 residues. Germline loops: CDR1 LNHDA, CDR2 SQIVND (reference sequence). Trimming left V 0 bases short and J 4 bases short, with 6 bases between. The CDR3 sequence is CASSIEGVTGELFF. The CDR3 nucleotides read TGTGCCAGTAGTATAGAAGGGGTCACCGGGGAGCTGTTTTTT. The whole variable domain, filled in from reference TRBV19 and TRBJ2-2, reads DGGITQSPKYLFRKEGQNVTLSCEQNLNHDAMYWYRQDPGQGLRLIYYSQIVNDFQKGDIAEGYSVSREKKESFPLTVTSAQKNPTAFYLCASSIEGVTGELFFGEGSRLTVL.

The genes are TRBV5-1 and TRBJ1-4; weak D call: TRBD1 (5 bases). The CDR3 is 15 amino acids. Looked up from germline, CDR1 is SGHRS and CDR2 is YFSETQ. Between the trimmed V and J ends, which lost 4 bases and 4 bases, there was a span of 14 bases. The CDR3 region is CASSTAGRGNEKLFF. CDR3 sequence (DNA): TGCGCCAGCAGCACTGCGGGACGGGGTAATGAAAAACTGTTTTTT.

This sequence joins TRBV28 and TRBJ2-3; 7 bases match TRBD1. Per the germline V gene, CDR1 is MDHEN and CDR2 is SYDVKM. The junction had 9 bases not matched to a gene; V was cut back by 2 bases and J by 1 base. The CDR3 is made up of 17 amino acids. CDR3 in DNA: TGTGCCAGCAGTTTAACTTTCAGGGGGACCGGCACAGATACGCAGTATTTT. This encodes CASSLTFRGTGTDTQYF.

CDR3 coding DNA: TGTGCCAGCAGGGGGACAGGGGGAAATGAGCAGTTCTTC. Encoded protein: CASRGTGGNEQFF. The chain has TRBV2 and TRBJ2-1, with 11 bases identical to TRBD1. The CDR3 length is 13 residues. V lost 6 bases to trimming and J lost 7 bases; unmatched junction nucleotides: 2. CDR1 and CDR2 from the germline V gene are SNHLY and FYNNEI.

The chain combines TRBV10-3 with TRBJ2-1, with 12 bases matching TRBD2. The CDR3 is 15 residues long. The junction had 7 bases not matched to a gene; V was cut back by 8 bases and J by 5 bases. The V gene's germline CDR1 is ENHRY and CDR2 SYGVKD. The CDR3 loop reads CAIGTSGRSDNEQFF. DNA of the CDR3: TGTGCCATCGGCACTAGCGGGAGGTCCGACAATGAGCAGTTCTTC.

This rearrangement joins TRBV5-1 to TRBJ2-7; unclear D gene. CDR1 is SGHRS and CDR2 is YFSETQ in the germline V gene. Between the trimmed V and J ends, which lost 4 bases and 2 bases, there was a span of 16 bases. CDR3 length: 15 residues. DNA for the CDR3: TGCGCCAGCAGCCCGTCCCCGCGAGAGACCTACGAGCAGTACTTC. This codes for CASSPSPRETYEQYF.

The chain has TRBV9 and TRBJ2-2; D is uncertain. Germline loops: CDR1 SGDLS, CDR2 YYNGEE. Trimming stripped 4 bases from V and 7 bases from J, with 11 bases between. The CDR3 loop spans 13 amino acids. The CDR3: CASSPDGRGELFF. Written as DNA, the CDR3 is TGTGCCAGCAGCCCGGACGGCCGCGGGGAGCTGTTTTTT.

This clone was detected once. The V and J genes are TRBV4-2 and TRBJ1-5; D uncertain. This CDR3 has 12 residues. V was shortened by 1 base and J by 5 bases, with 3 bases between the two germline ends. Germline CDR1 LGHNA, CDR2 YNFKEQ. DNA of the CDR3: TGTGCCAGCAGCCAAGGGGATCAGCCCCAGCATTTT. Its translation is CASSQGDQPQHF.

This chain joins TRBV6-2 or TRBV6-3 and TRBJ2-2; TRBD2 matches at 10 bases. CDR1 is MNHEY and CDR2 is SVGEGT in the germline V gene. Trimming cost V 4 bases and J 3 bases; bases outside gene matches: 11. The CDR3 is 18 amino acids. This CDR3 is CASSSPVLAGDHTGELFF. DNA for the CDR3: TGTGCCAGCAGTTCCCCGGTGCTAGCGGGAGACCACACCGGGGAGCTGTTTTTT.